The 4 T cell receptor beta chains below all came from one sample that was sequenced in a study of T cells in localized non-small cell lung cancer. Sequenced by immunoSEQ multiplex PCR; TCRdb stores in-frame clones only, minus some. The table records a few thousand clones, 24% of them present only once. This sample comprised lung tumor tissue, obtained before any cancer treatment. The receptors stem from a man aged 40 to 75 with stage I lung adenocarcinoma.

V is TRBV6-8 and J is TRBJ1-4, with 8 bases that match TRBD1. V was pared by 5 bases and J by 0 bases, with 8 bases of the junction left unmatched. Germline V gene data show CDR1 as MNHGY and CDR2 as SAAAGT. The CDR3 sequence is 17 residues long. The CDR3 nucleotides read TGTGCCAGCAGTGAGCCCCGGGACAGGCCAACTAATGAAAAACTGTTTTTT. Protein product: CASSEPRDRPTNEKLFF.

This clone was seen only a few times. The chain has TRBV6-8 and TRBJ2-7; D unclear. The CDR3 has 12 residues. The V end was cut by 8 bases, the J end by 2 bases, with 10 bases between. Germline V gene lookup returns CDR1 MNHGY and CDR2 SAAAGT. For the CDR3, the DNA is TGTGCCAGCGCCGGTCCCACCTACGAGCAGTACTTC. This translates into CASAGPTYEQYF.

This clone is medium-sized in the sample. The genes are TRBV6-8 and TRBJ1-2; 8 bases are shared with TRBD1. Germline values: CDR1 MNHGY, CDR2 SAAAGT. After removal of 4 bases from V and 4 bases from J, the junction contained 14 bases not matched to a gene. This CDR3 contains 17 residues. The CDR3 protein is CASSFWTGRQGGYGYTF. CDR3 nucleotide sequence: TGTGCCAGCAGTTTTTGGACAGGGCGCCAGGGGGGCTATGGCTACACCTTC.

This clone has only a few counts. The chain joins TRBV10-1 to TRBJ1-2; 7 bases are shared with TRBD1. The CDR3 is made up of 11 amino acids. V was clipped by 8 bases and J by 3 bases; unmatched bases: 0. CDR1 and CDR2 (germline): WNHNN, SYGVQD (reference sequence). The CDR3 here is CASGQDYGYTF. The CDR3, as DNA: TGCGCCAGCGGACAGGACTATGGCTACACCTTC.